One TCR beta chain is described in this entry. Its target is not known. This specimen belongs to a study of cytomegalovirus exposure and HLA in healthy donors. Study background: Around 80 million unique TCR sequences came from HLA-typed donors in an early release. General study results and limits: Across HLA loci, a later analysis found differing TCR association rates, with DRB1 most and HLA-C fewest. A few of the chains that were CMV-associated were confirmed in vitro to be specific for CMV antigens.

The PCR was carried out with 60 Vbeta primers and 13 Jbeta primers. Using immunoSEQ multiplex PCR, the repertoire was profiled, and TCRdb retains in-frame clones only, with some absent. This table holds 60,000 or so clones. Per germline, CDR1 SGHRS and CDR2 YFSETQ. This CDR3 region has 16 residues. V lost 5 bases and J lost 4; bases outside the gene matches: 13. Sequenced input: PBMCs. The chain recombines TRBV5-1 with TRBJ2-3; 7 bases fit TRBD2. The receptor was derived from a woman between 18 and 30 years old in good health and CMV-seronegative. The CDR3 DNA sequence: TGCGCCAGCAGACTCCAACCGGGAGGATTGGCAGATACGCAGTATTTT. It translates to CASRLQPGGLADTQYF.